One sample yielded the 7 T cell receptor beta chains listed below, sequenced in a study of shared clonotypes between healthy human individuals. Data came from immunoSEQ multiplex PCR; TCRdb stores just in-frame clones and leaves some out. The table records over 2 million clones, roughly 94% of them present only once. Material: naive CD4+ T cells sorted from blood. As for subset: CD45RA+ positively selected. The receptor source for this set is a man between 18 and 35 years old in good health.

Regarding this clone: In the same sample, other DNA sequences code for this CDR3. The chain employs TRBV18 and TRBJ1-1; D unresolved. CDR3 length equals 13 residues. Germline V gene lookup returns CDR1 KGHSH and CDR2 LQKENI. V dropped 0 bases and J dropped 5 bases, with 7 bases sitting between them. Here the CDR3 DNA reads TGTGCCAGCTCACCACCAGGAGGGACTGAAGCTTTCTTT. Translated, it gives CASSPPGGTEAFF.

This chain joins TRBV5-4 and TRBJ1-2; a possible D gene is TRBD1 (6 bases). The CDR3 spans 15 residues. V was shortened by 4 bases and J by 7 bases, with 20 bases between the two germline ends. The V gene's germline CDR1 is SGHNT and CDR2 YYREEE (reference sequence). This chain's CDR3 is CASSPAPGGRAGYTF. The CDR3 nucleotides read TGTGCCAGCAGCCCAGCCCCGGGGGGGCGCGCTGGCTACACCTTC.

The chain has TRBV9 and TRBJ2-5; TRBD2 might be the D (6 bases). V was cut by 2 bases and J by 5 bases, with 16 bases left in between. The CDR3 runs 15 residues. Per germline, CDR1 SGDLS and CDR2 YYNGEE. CDR3 DNA sequence: TGTGCCAGCAGCGTCCGGGACTCCGAACCGGAGACCCAGTACTTC. This codes for CASSVRDSEPETQYF.

The chain recombines TRBV10-2 with TRBJ2-1, with 14 bases fitting TRBD2. CDR1 is WSHSY, CDR2 SAAADI, per germline. Trimming cost V 9 bases and J 8 bases; bases outside gene matches: 6. This CDR3 contains 14 residues. DNA of the CDR3: TGCGCCAGTCGGACTAGCGGGAGGAGGGATGAGCAGTTCTTC. Translated, it gives CASRTSGRRDEQFF.

On this clone: Other DNA sequences in this specimen translate into the identical CDR3. The chain carries TRBV18 and TRBJ2-6; D gene uncertain. From germline, CDR1 is KGHSH and CDR2 LQKENI. The CDR3 is made up of 13 amino acids. Trimming pared 6 bases from V and 2 bases from J, leaving 5 bases between. The DNA of the CDR3 is TGTGCCAGCTCTCCGGCTGGGGCCAACGTCCTGACTTTC. This gives the protein CASSPAGANVLTF. Looking up the rest from reference TRBV18 and TRBJ2-6 gives the full variable domain: NAGVMQNPRHLVRRRGQEARLRCSPMKGHSHVYWYRQLPEEGLKFMVYLQKENIIDESGMPKERFSAEFPKEGPSILRIQQVVRGDSAAYFCASSPAGANVLTFGAGSRLTVL.

The J gene is TRBJ1-4, the V gene TRBV10-1, with D perhaps matching TRBD1 (6 bases). Trimming stripped 9 bases from V and 5 bases from J, with 16 bases between. The CDR3 totals 14 residues. Germline V gene lookup returns CDR1 WNHNN and CDR2 SYGVQD (reference sequence). The CDR3 region is CASSAGTKNEKLFF. The CDR3 region has the DNA TGCGCCAGTTCCGCCGGGACAAAGAATGAAAAACTGTTTTTT.

The V and J genes are TRBV5-1 and TRBJ2-5, with TRBD2 identical over 10 bases. Germline CDR1 SGHRS, CDR2 YFSETQ. The CDR3 totals 15 residues. Germline trimming cut 4 bases from V and 2 bases from J; bases unmatched to any gene: 5. Here the CDR3 reads CASSGGLAVQETQYF. The CDR3 DNA follows: TGCGCCAGCAGCGGAGGACTAGCGGTACAAGAGACCCAGTACTTC. Variable domain in full (rest from reference TRBV5-1 and TRBJ2-5): KAGVTQTPRYLIKTRGQQVTLSCSPISGHRSVSWYQQTPGQGLQFLFEYFSETQRNKGNFPGRFSGRQFSNSRSEMNVSTLELGDSALYLCASSGGLAVQETQYFGPGTRLLVL.